This T cell receptor (beta chain) was profiled in a study of T cell repertoires in cytomegalovirus infection. Germline values: CDR1 MNHNY, CDR2 SVGAGI (reference sequence). The CDR3 has 14 residues. Regarding this clonotype: Its antigen is unknown. The junction departs from the called germline gene at one end, perhaps through a read error.

TCRdb processed the reads anew with MiXCR; each CDR3 protein has one entry. This table has hundreds of thousands of distinct CDR3 sequences, roughly 30% appearing once. Here the sequenced sample was cultured CD8+ T cells from PBMCs, taken from culture after CMV antigen stimulation. The TCR comes from a human donor in good health (CMV status not recorded). Some clones in this sample may be carry-over from other donors' samples. The chain combines TRBV6-6 with TRBJ2-2; D is possibly TRBD1 (5 bases). The CDR3 reads CARSYVRVTEELFF. In DNA, the CDR3 is TGTGCCAGAAGTTATGTCAGGGTCACTGAGGAGCTGTTTTTT.